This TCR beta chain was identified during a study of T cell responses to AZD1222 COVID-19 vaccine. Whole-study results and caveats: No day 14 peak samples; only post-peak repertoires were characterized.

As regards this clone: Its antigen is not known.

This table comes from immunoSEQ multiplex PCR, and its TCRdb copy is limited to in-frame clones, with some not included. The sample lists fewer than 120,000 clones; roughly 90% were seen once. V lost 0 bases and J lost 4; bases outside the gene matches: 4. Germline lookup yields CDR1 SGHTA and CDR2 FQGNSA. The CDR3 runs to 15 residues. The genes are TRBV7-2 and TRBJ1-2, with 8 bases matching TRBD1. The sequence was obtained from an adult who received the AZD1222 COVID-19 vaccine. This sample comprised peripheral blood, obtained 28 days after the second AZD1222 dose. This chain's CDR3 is CASSLAQGASYGYTF. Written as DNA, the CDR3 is TGTGCCAGCAGCTTAGCGCAGGGGGCTTCCTATGGCTACACCTTC.